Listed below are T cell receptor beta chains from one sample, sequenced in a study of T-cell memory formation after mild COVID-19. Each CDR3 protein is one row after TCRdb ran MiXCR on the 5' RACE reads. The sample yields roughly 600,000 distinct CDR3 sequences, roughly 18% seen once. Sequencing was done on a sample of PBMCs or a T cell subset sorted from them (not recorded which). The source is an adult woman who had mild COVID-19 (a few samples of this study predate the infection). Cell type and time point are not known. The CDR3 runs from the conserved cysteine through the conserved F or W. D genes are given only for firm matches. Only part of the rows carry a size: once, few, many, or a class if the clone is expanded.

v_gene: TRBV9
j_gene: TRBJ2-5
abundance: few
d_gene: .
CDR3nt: TGTGCCAGCAGTTCAGGGCCAGGCCCTCAAGAGACCCAGTACTTC
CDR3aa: CASSSGPGPQETQYF

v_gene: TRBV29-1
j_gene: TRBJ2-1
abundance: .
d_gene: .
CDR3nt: TGCAGCGTTGAGGGAGCGATACCCAGGGGAGGTGAGCAGTTCTTC
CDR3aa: CSVEGAIPRGGEQFF

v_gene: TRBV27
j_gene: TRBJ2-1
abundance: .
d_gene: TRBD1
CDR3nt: TGTGCCAGCAACCTCAGGGGGTATCACGATGAGCAGTTCTTC
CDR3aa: CASNLRGYHDEQFF

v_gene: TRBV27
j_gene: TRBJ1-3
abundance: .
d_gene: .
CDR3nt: TGTGCCAGCAAAAGGAGCTCTGGAAACACCATATATTTT
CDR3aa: CASKRSSGNTIYF

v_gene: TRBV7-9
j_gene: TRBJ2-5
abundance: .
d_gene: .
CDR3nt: TGTGCCAGCAGCTTAGTTCGGCCCCAAGAGACCCAGTACTTC
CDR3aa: CASSLVRPQETQYF

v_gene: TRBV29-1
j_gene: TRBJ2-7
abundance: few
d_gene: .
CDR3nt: TGCAGCGTTGAAGATCGGTTCCAGGGTGGATACGAGCAGTACTTC
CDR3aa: CSVEDRFQGGYEQYF

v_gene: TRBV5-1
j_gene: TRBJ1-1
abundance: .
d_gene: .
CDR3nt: TGCGCCAGCAGCTTGCGCCCATCGGATGAAGCTTTCTTT
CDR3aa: CASSLRPSDEAFF

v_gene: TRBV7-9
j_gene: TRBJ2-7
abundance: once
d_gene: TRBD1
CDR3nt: TGTGCCAGCAGCTTTATTGCACCGGGACAGCCCGTGGAGCAGTACTTC
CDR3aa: CASSFIAPGQPVEQYF

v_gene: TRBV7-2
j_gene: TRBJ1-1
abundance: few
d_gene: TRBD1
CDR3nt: TGTGCCAGCAGAAAGACAGGGGCGGCTGAAGCTTTCTTT
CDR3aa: CASRKTGAAEAFF

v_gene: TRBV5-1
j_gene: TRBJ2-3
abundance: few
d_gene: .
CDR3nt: TGCGCCAGCAGCTTTGAAGGGACACCCATCACAGATACGCAGTATTTT
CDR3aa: CASSFEGTPITDTQYF

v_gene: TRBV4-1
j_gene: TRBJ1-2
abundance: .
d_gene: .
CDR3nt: TGCGCCAGCAGCCTAGATGGCAGTGAAAGTTATGGCTACACCTTC
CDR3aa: CASSLDGSESYGYTF

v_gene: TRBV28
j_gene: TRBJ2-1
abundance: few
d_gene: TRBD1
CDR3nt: TGTGCCAGCAGTTTATGGGCGGGACAGGCAATGGGTGAGCAGTTCTTC
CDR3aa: CASSLWAGQAMGEQFF

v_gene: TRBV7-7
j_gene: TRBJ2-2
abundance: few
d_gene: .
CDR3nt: TGTGCCACCCGTCGACCTAGCACCGGGGAGCTGTTTTTT
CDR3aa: CATRRPSTGELFF

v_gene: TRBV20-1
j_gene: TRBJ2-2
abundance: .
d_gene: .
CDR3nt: TGCAGTGCTATGGGGACGAACACCGGGGAGCTGTTTTTT
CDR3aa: CSAMGTNTGELFF

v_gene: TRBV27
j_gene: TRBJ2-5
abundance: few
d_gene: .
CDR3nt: TGTGCCAGCAGTTTCTCCCAGGGTGCAAGAGAGACCCAGTACTTC
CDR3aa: CASSFSQGARETQYF

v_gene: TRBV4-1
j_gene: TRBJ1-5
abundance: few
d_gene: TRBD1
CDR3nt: TGCGCCAGCAGCCAAGGAAGGACAGGGGGCAATCAGCCCCAGCATTTT
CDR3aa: CASSQGRTGGNQPQHF

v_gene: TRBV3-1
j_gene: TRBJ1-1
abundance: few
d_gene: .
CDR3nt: TGTGCCAGCAGCCTCCCGGGGGGGCGGGGGAACACTGAAGCTTTCTTT
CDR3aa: CASSLPGGRGNTEAFF

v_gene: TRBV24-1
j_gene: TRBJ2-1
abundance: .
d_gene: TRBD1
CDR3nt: TGTGCCACCAGTAGGACAGGGGGGACCTACAATGAGCAGTTCTTC
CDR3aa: CATSRTGGTYNEQFF

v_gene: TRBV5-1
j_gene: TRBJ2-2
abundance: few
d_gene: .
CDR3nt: TGCGCCAGCAGCTTGGTCTATCGGGGGGCGCTCAACACCGGGGAGCTGTTTTTT
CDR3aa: CASSLVYRGALNTGELFF

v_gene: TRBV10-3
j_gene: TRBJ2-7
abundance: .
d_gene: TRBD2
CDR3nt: TGTGCCATCAGTGAGGCCGACCGGGGGGTCCCCTACGAGCAGTACTTC
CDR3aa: CAISEADRGVPYEQYF

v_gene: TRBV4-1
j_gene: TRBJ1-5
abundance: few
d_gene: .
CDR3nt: TGCGCCAGCAGCCAAGAGAAGAGTTTTCAGCCCCAGCATTTT
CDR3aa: CASSQEKSFQPQHF

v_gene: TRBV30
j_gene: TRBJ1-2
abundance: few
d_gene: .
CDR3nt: TGTGCCTGGACTCCTGGCCAGGGCCTCTATGGCTACACCTTC
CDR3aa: CAWTPGQGLYGYTF

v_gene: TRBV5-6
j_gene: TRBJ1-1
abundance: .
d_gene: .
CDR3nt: TGTGCCAGCAGTTCCCGGGGTTTTTGGACTGAAGCTTTCTTT
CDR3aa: CASSSRGFWTEAFF

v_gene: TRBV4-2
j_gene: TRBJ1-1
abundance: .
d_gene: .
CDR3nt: TGTGCCAGCAGCCAAGAAAATCAAGGATGGGGGAACACTGAAGCTTTCTTT
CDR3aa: CASSQENQGWGNTEAFF

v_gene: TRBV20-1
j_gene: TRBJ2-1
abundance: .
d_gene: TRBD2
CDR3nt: TGCAGTGCTACTGGTCTAGCGGGAGTCGCCTACAATGAGCAGTTCTTC
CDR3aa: CSATGLAGVAYNEQFF

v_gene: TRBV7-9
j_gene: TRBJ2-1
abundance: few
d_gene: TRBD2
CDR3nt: TGTGCCAGCAGCTTAATCCTGGGTCCAGCGGGGAATGAGCAGTTCTTC
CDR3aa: CASSLILGPAGNEQFF

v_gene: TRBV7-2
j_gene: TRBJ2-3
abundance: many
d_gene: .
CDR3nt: TGTGCCAGCAGCTTAGTTTCCCAGGGGACCTCTAGCACAGATACGCAGTATTTT
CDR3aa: CASSLVSQGTSSTDTQYF